These T cell receptor beta chains were read from a single sample in a study of blood T cell repertoires in COVID-19. Clones were sequenced by immunoSEQ multiplex PCR, and TCRdb holds only the in-frame ones, with some missing. The sample gives 55,000 to 70,000 clones, 91% of which show up once; less than 9% is in the top ten. Material: peripheral blood. The receptors shown here come from a man in his forties with COVID-19, enrolled during active disease. The CDR3 runs from the conserved cysteine through the conserved F or W. A D gene is named only where the DNA matches it firmly. Size is omitted from some rows. Given values are once, few, many or a class for expanded clones.

D,length,size,V,J,DNA,CDR3
-,12,-,TRBV12-3/TRBV12-4,TRBJ2-5,TGTGCCAGCAAATGGGCAGAAGAGACCCAGTACTTC,CASKWAEETQYF
-,14,-,TRBV3-1/TRBV3-2,TRBJ1-2,TGTGCCAGCAGCCCCCCGCAGGAAGGCTATGGCTACACCTTC,CASSPPQEGYGYTF
-,13,-,TRBV18,TRBJ1-5,TGTGCCAGCTCACCATTGGGGCCACAGCCCCAGCATTTT,CASSPLGPQPQHF
TRBD1,14,-,TRBV19,TRBJ1-5,TGTGCCAGTAGGCAGGGGGCCGGCAATCAGCCCCAGCATTTT,CASRQGAGNQPQHF
-,13,-,TRBV30,TRBJ1-5,TGTGCCTGGAGTCAGGGTGGCAATCAGCCCCAGCATTTT,CAWSQGGNQPQHF
-,17,-,TRBV30,TRBJ1-2,TGTGCCTGGAGAGCTTTTGCTGGACAGAGACAAAACTATGGCTACACCTTC,CAWRAFAGQRQNYGYTF
TRBD1,15,once,TRBV10-1,TRBJ1-4,TGCGCCAGCAGTCCTACAGGGGCTGCTAATGAAAAACTGTTTTTT,CASSPTGAANEKLFF
-,14,-,TRBV2,TRBJ1-3,TGTGCCAGCAGTAACCGGGACATTGGAAACACCATATATTTT,CASSNRDIGNTIYF
TRBD2,15,-,TRBV7-2,TRBJ2-1,TGTGCCAGCAGGGGCGGGGGTATAGCCTACAATGAGCAGTTCTTC,CASRGGGIAYNEQFF
-,13,-,TRBV19,TRBJ2-3,TGTGCCAGTAGTACCCAAGCCACAGATACGCAGTATTTT,CASSTQATDTQYF
TRBD1,14,-,TRBV5-4,TRBJ1-2,TGTGCCAGCAGCCGGACAGGGGATAACTATGGCTACACCTTC,CASSRTGDNYGYTF
-,16,-,TRBV2,TRBJ2-1,TGTGCCAGCAGGGGGGGGGCCAGGGACTCCTACAATGAGCAGTTCTTC,CASRGGARDSYNEQFF
TRBD1,13,-,TRBV30,TRBJ1-2,TGTGCCTCATATGGACAGGGATCAAGCGGCTACACCTTC,CASYGQGSSGYTF
-,14,-,TRBV14,TRBJ1-6,TGTGCCAGCAGCCAAGGACAGCCAAATTCACCCCTCCACTTT,CASSQGQPNSPLHF
-,14,-,TRBV21-1,TRBJ1-4,TGTGCCAGCAGCAAAGCTCTGGCAAATGAAAAACTGTTTTTT,CASSKALANEKLFF
-,14,-,TRBV5-1,TRBJ1-3,TGCGCCAGCAGCGAAGGGGGTCCTGGAAACACCATATATTTT,CASSEGGPGNTIYF
TRBD2,16,-,TRBV24-1,TRBJ2-3,TGTGCCACCAGTTGGTCGGGGGGGATCTATGCAGATACGCAGTATTTT,CATSWSGGIYADTQYF
TRBD1,14,-,TRBV18,TRBJ1-1,TGTGCCAGCTACCGGGACAGGATCAACACTGAAGCTTTCTTT,CASYRDRINTEAFF
TRBD2,15,-,TRBV5-1,TRBJ2-1,TGCGCCAGCAGCTTCGGAGCGGGGGGAGGAAATGAGCAGTTCTTC,CASSFGAGGGNEQFF
-,14,once,TRBV28,TRBJ1-1,TGTGCCAGCAGTTTAGGAGGTGGGAACACTGAAGCTTTCTTT,CASSLGGGNTEAFF
-,14,once,TRBV7-9,TRBJ1-4,TGTGCCACCGGGAAAGAGAGTTTTAATGAAAAACTGTTTTTT,CATGKESFNEKLFF
TRBD1,13,-,TRBV12-3/TRBV12-4,TRBJ1-2,TGTGCCAGCAGTTTTAGGGGGCTGGGTGGCTACACCTTC,CASSFRGLGGYTF